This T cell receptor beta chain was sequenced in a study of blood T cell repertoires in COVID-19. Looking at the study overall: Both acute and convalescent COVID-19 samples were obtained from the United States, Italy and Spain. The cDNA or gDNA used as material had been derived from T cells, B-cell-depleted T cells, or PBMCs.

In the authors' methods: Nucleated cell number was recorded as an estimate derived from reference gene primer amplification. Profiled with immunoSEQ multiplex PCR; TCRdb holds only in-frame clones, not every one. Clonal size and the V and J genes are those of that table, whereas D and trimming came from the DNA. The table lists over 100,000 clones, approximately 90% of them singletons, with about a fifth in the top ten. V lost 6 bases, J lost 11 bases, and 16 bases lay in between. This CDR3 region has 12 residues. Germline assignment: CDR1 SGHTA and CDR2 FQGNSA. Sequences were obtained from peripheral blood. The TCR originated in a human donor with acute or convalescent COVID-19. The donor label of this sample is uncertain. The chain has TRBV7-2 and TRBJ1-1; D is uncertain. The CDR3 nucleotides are TGTGCCAGCAGTCTCTTTCCTGAGTCGGCTTTCTTT. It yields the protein CASSLFPESAFF.